This TCR beta chain was documented in a study of blood T cell repertoires in COVID-19 (dated by TCRdb to about 2020). Regarding the study in general: The collaborator samples originated in the United States, Italy and Spain and spanned the acute and convalescent phases of COVID-19. Deeply sampled blood TCRbeta repertoires from subjects exposed to, actively infected with, or recovered from COVID-19 were included in the dataset. The material from the prospective study consisted of cDNA or gDNA derived from T cells, B-cell-depleted T cells, or PBMCs. The repertoires were released in a freely available public database meant as a resource for research on the immune response to SARS-CoV-2. The samples were drawn from two sources: the first 160 participants of the ongoing ImmuneRACE study, and fewer than 1,500 subjects contributed by 6 global collaborators. Where HLA class I and class II types were available, the types were taken from metadata supplied by the sample provider, not from assay-based typing. Nearly every sample came with metadata listing a de-identified subject ID, COVID-19 status, age in years and sex.

General study outcomes and caveats: The amount of clinical and demographic metadata varied by source and participant and was provided uncurated.

TCRbeta CDR3 regions were amplified from genomic DNA using the immunoSEQ Assay, a bias-controlled multiplex PCR. The study's own analysis went as follows. The number of nucleated cells in each sample was estimated by amplification of reference gene primers within the assay. To quantify the absolute abundance of each unique TCRbeta CDR3 rearrangement, sequence reads were collapsed and filtered. For each sample, productive Simpson clonality was calculated as the square root of Simpson's diversity index over productive rearrangements. Sourced from immuneACCESS, this table was stored by TCRdb with only in-frame sequences that have V and J called. A share of the clones is absent; for the studies checked, an unresolved V gene accounts for under half, and the remainder has no known explanation. Clone size and V and J calls were adopted from that table, with D and trimming inferred from the DNA. Here the sample has fewer than 200,000 clones; around four fifths occur a single time. About 4.6% of the sample belongs to the ten largest clones.

In the prospective study, participants were 18 to 89 years old, resided in 20 to 30 geographic areas of the United States, and were enrolled through a virtual design. To assign participants to cohorts, the prospective study relied on clinical history that participants themselves reported in a screening survey and a study questionnaire. For ImmuneRACE Cohort 3, a participant was defined as recovered based on two consecutive negative NP/OP PCR tests, clearance by a healthcare professional, or resolution of symptoms. In the prospective study, mobile phlebotomists collected whole blood, serum and a nasopharyngeal or oropharyngeal swab from each participant. Prospective study participants could optionally give additional blood draws and questionnaires over a roughly two-month period. Before DNA extraction, prospective study blood samples were shipped either frozen or at room temperature. Concerning this clone itself: The specificity of this receptor is unknown. Per-base quality was not reported, and no clone a single base away is much larger than it.

From a lookup of the germline V gene, CDR1 and CDR2 are KGHSH and LQKENI. The junction carries 16 bases between V and J, which are trimmed by 6 bases and 7 bases respectively. Counted from cysteine to phenylalanine, this CDR3 has 14 amino acids. Of the read, only the CDR3 DNA is kept; its 42 bases are in frame from base 1. This receptor was identified in a woman between 45 and 65 years old who had recovered from COVID-19. Material for sequencing was PBMCs or T cells enriched from blood (not recorded which). The rearranged chain carries TRBV18 and TRBJ1-5, and perhaps TRBD1 as D gene, on 5 matching bases. The nucleotides are TGTGCCAGCTCCCCCGGGGGTGGGCGACAGCCCCAGCATTTT. This yields the protein CASSPGGGRQPQHF.